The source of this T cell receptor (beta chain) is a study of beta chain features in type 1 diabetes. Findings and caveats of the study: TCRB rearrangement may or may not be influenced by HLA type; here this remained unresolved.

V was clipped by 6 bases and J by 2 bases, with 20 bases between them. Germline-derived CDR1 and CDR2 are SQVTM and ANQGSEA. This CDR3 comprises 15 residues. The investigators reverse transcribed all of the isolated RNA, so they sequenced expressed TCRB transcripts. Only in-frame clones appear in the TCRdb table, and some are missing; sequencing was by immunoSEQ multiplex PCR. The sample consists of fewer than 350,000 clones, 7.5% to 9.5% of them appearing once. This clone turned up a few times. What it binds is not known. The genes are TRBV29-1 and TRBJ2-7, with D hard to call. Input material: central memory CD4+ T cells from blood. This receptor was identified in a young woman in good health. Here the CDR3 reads CSVRGEEKTTYEQYF. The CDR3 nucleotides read TGCAGCGTCCGAGGCGAGGAAAAAACAACCTACGAGCAGTACTTC.